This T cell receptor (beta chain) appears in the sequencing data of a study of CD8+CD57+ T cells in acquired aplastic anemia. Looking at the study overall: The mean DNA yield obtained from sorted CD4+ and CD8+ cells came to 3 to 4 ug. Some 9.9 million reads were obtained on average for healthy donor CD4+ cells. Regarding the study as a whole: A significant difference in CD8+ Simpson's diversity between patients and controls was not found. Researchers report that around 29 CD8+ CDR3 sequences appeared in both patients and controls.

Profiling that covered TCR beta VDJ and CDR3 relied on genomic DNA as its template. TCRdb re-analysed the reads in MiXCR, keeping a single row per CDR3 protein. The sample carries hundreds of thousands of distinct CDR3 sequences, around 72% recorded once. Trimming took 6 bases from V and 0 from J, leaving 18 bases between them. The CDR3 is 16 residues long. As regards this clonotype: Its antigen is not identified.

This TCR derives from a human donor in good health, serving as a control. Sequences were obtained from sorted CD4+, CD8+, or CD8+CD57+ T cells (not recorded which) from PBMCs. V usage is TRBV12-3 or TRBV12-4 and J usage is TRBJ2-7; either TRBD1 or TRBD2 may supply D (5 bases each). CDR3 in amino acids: CASSWYRDQTSYEQYF. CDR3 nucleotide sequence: TGTGCCAGCAGCTGGTACCGGGACCAGACCTCCTACGAGCAGTACTTC.